The sequence of this TCR beta chain was determined in a study of vaccination and CD4 T cells after COVID-19. Study-level findings and limits: Convalescent patients displayed a median around 88% of reactive clones emerging only post-vaccination.

Concerning this clonotype: The target antigen is unknown.

V was clipped by 6 bases and J by 7 bases; unmatched bases: 8. The CDR3 totals 14 residues. Germline CDR1 is LNHDA and CDR2 is SQIVND (reference sequence). The treatment here: roughly 11-day PBMC culture with coronavirus spike peptide pools or control peptides (ViraFEST assay). Via ViraFEST, peptide pools expanded antigen-specific T cells before TCR sequencing. Fresh replacement IL-2 medium substituted for half the medium on days 3 and 7. Oncomine TCR Beta short-read sequencing was applied to DNA from cultured CD4+ T cells. One entry per CDR3 protein, called by TCRdb with MiXCR from the PCR reads. The sample records approximately 20,000 distinct CDR3 sequences, 35% to 55% being singletons.

This receptor was identified in a human donor who had recovered from COVID-19. Sequences were derived from CD4+ T cells from blood, cultured in vitro, sampled after SARS-CoV-2 vaccination. The chain joins TRBV19 to TRBJ1-1, with 10 bases fitting TRBD1. CDR3 sequence (DNA): TGTGCCAGTAGAATTGACAGGGGGCACAATGAAGCTTTCTTT. Translation: CASRIDRGHNEAFF.